These 6 T cell receptor beta chains originate from one sample sequenced in a study of cytomegalovirus exposure and HLA in healthy donors. The PCR ran on 60 Vbeta and 13 Jbeta primers. Clones were sequenced by immunoSEQ multiplex PCR, and TCRdb holds only the in-frame ones, with some missing. The data hold about 100,000 clones, with around three quarters observed a single time. The sequenced sample consisted of PBMCs. Receptors were obtained from a woman in her fifties or sixties in good health and CMV-seropositive.

V is TRBV30 and J is TRBJ2-6; D is unclear. CDR3 size: 13 residues. Germline V CDR1 and CDR2: GTSNPN, SVGIG (reference sequence). V lost 6 bases and J lost 0, with 6 bases in between. The CDR3 DNA reads as TGTGCCTGCGGGTACTCTGGGGCCAACGTCCTGACTTTC. The encoded protein is CACGYSGANVLTF.

This clone was observed a few times. The chain employs TRBV25-1 and TRBJ2-1, with TRBD1 matching over 7 bases. Germline V CDR1 and CDR2: MGHDK, SYGVNS. V lost 2 bases and J lost 11; bases outside the gene matches: 6. The CDR3 sequence is 13 residues long. In DNA, the CDR3 is TGTGCCAGCAGTGAACCAGGGACAGTTAAGCAGTTCTTC. Residues: CASSEPGTVKQFF.

V is TRBV6-4 and J is TRBJ1-1, with D possibly matching TRBD1 (6 bases). The V gene's germline CDR1 is MRHNA and CDR2 SNTAGT. V lost 7 bases, J lost 2 bases, and 17 bases lay in between. The CDR3 length is 15 residues. The CDR3 DNA reads as TGTGCCAGCAAAATAGAGGACAGCTTCAACACTGAAGCTTTCTTT. Translated: CASKIEDSFNTEAFF.

This clone was observed a single time. The chain couples TRBV6-5 to TRBJ1-1; no reliable D call. Trimming cost V 4 bases and J 6 bases, with 9 bases left between them. The germline gives CDR1 MNHEY, CDR2 SVGAGI. CDR3 length: 12 amino acids. This chain's CDR3 is CASSSPVSEAFF. The CDR3 DNA sequence: TGTGCCAGCAGTTCCCCCGTTTCTGAAGCTTTCTTT.

The rearrangement links TRBV29-1 to TRBJ1-1; no firm D call. Germline CDR1 reads SQVTM; CDR2 reads ANQGSEA. The CDR3 extends over 15 amino acids. The V gene lost 0 bases and the J gene lost 5 bases, with 16 bases spanning the gap. The CDR3 bases are TGCAGCGTTGAAGAGGGGAGAGGGCACTTGACTGAAGCTTTCTTT. Protein product: CSVEEGRGHLTEAFF. The variable domain in full, with the rest retrieved from reference TRBV29-1 and TRBJ1-1, is SAVISQKPSRDICQRGTSLTIQCQVDSQVTMMFWYRQQPGQSLTLIATANQGSEATYESGFVIDKFPISRPNLTFSTLTVSNMSPEDSSIYLCSVEEGRGHLTEAFFGQGTRLTVV.

This clone appeared a few times. This chain uses TRBV6-5 with TRBJ1-2; 7 nucleotides match TRBD1. CDR1 MNHEY and CDR2 SVGAGI come from the germline V gene. Unmatched junction bases numbered 11, after V lost 6 bases and J lost 7 bases. The CDR3 consists of 14 residues. CDR3 sequence (DNA): TGTGCCAGCAGGGTAGGACAGGCGGTGTTTGGCTACACCTTC. It translates to CASRVGQAVFGYTF.